The 8 T cell receptor beta chains given below trace back to one sample, sequenced in a study of blood T cell repertoires in COVID-19. Produced via immunoSEQ multiplex PCR; TCRdb's table is partial and in-frame only. Here the sample spans a few hundred thousand clones, about 90% being singletons. The sequencing input was PBMCs or T cells enriched from blood (not recorded which). The receptors originated from a human donor in a cohort exposed to, infected with or recovered from COVID-19 (not recorded which). The donor label of this sample is uncertain.

J is TRBJ1-3 and V is TRBV2, with D perhaps TRBD1 (5 bases). This CDR3 region has 16 residues. Trimming removed 5 bases from V and 0 bases from J, with 14 bases in between. CDR1 is SNHLY, CDR2 FYNNEI, per germline. In nucleotides, the CDR3 is TGTGCCAGCAGTATCGGGACTTACAGCTCTGGAAACACCATATATTTT. Its protein product is CASSIGTYSSGNTIYF.

The chain joins TRBV7-2 to TRBJ1-2; D uncertain. V was clipped by 0 bases and J by 2 bases, with 7 bases between them. The germline gives CDR1 SGHTA, CDR2 FQGNSA. This CDR3 region has 14 residues. CDR3 nucleotides: TGTGCCAGCAGCTTAGCAGGAGCCAACTATGGCTACACCTTC. The encoded protein is CASSLAGANYGYTF.

This clone was counted once. The CDR3 region is CASSQGQGVNTEAFF. In DNA form, the CDR3 reads TGTGCCAGCAGCCAGGGACAAGGGGTGAACACTGAAGCTTTCTTT. The V and J genes are TRBV9 and TRBJ1-1; possibly TRBD1 for D (6 bases). The CDR3 runs 15 residues. Germline CDR1 is SGDLS and CDR2 is YYNGEE. The V end was cut by 4 bases, the J end by 0 bases, with 13 bases between. Full variable domain (remainder filled in from reference TRBV9 and TRBJ1-1): DSGVTQTPKHLITATGQRVTLRCSPRSGDLSVYWYQQSLDQGLQFLIQYYNGEERAKGNILERFSAQQFPDLHSELNLSSLELGDSALYFCASSQGQGVNTEAFFGQGTRLTVV.

This rearrangement joins TRBV21-1 to TRBJ1-1; the table's D gene call, TRBD1, was not cross checked with the DNA. TRBV21-1 is flagged as a pseudogene. The CDR3 sequence is 18 residues long. CDR3 bases: TGTGCCAGCCCGGACAGGGGAGACTATCCCCGTTGGAACACTGAAGCTTTCTTT. Translation gives CASPDRGDYPRWNTEAFF.

This sequence joins TRBV5-6 and TRBJ2-3; weak D call: TRBD1 (5 bases). The CDR3 sequence is 13 residues long. V gave up 3 bases and J gave up 0 bases, with 5 bases separating them. Germline V gene lookup returns CDR1 SGHDT and CDR2 YYEEEE. The CDR3 sequence: CASSWTSTDTQYF. The CDR3 DNA sequence: TGTGCCAGCAGCTGGACAAGCACAGATACGCAGTATTTT.

The rearrangement joins TRBV6-2 or TRBV6-3 to TRBJ2-1; a possible D gene is TRBD2 (6 bases). In germline, CDR1 is MNHEY, CDR2 SVGEGT. The CDR3 is made up of 17 amino acids. The V end was cut by 6 bases, the J end by 7 bases, with 25 bases between. The CDR3 DNA sequence: TGTGCCAGCAGCCCCGCCCGGGGGAAGGAGGGTGAAAATGAGCAGTTCTTC. Its translation: CASSPARGKEGENEQFF.

This chain uses TRBV5-1 with TRBJ1-2; TRBD1 is a possible D gene (5 bases). Germline CDR1 and CDR2: SGHRS and YFSETQ. This CDR3 is built from 13 residues. Trimming shortened V by 0 bases and J by 9 bases, and 12 bases separated the two germline ends. The chain's CDR3 is CASSLGAGKSYTF. CDR3 sequence (DNA): TGCGCCAGCAGCTTGGGGGCAGGGAAGAGCTACACCTTC.

This clone has more than one count but fewer than ten. J is TRBJ2-3 and V is TRBV4-1; D gene unclear. The CDR3 sequence is 13 residues long. V was pared by 0 bases and J by 7 bases, with 8 bases between. From germline, CDR1 is MGHRA and CDR2 YSYEKL. The CDR3 DNA reads TGCGCCAGCAGCCAAGATCCGCGGCATACGCAGTATTTT. It encodes CASSQDPRHTQYF.